These 32 T cell receptor beta chains were sequenced from one sample in a study of beta chain features in type 1 diabetes (dated by TCRdb to the late 2010s). Libraries were made using the immunoSEQ multiplex PCR assay. The entire isolated RNA was reverse transcribed using the High Capacity cDNA Reverse Transcription Kit, and thus expressed TCRB transcripts were sequenced. What TCRdb holds here is the immuneACCESS table cut down to in-frame rearrangements. Part of the clones is not present; checked against another copy, under half of the missing clones reflect an unresolved V gene, and the others are unexplained. The sample profile shows about 130,000 clones; 7% to 10% of them were found once. About 0.68% of the sample is in the top ten clones. Sequenced sample: central memory CD4+ T cells from blood. All receptors come from a man younger than 35 in good health.

This clone has only a few counts. The rearrangement uses TRBV6-6 and TRBJ1-5, with D maybe TRBD1 (5 bases). V gave up 7 bases and J gave up 5 bases, with 15 bases separating them. CDR3 length: 14 amino acids. Germline V lookup: CDR1 MNHNY, CDR2 SVGAGI (reference sequence). The CDR3 region is CASTLPGGDQPQHF. As DNA, the CDR3 is TGTGCCAGCACCCTACCGGGGGGGGATCAGCCCCAGCATTTT.

This clone was counted between two and nine times. The chain carries TRBV5-4 and TRBJ1-3; TRBD1 is a possible D gene (6 bases). The CDR3 spans 15 residues. Germline lookup yields CDR1 SGHNT and CDR2 YYREEE (reference sequence). The V end was cut by 0 bases, the J end by 3 bases, with 10 bases between. CDR3 region: CASSLVGGLGNTIYF. CDR3 nucleotides: TGTGCCAGCAGCTTGGTCGGGGGGCTTGGAAACACCATATATTTT.

There are a few counts of this clone. J is TRBJ2-7 and V is TRBV29-1, with TRBD1 as a possible D gene (6 bases). This CDR3 is built from 12 residues. Germline loops: CDR1 SQVTM, CDR2 ANQGSEA. With 7 bases removed from V and 7 bases from J, the gap between germline ends came to 17 bases. The CDR3 loop is CSAQQGFEEQYF. The CDR3 bases are TGCAGCGCCCAACAGGGTTTCGAGGAGCAGTACTTC.

The chain is built from TRBV9 and TRBJ2-1; 13 nucleotides agree with TRBD2. The CDR3 sequence is 16 residues long. CDR1 is SGDLS and CDR2 is YYNGEE in the germline V gene. V lost 4 bases to trimming and J lost 7 bases; unmatched junction nucleotides: 8. For the CDR3, the DNA is TGTGCCAGCAGCAACGGACTAGCGGGGGTTGGGAATGAGCAGTTCTTC. This encodes CASSNGLAGVGNEQFF.

This chain's CDR3 is CASSEAHRGGYGYTF. The CDR3 DNA follows: TGTGCCAGCAGTGAAGCGCACAGGGGAGGCTATGGCTACACCTTC. The rearrangement uses TRBV6-1 and TRBJ1-2, with 7 bases lining up with TRBD1. The germline CDR1 and CDR2 sequences are MNHNS and SASEGT. J lost 4 bases, V lost 0 bases, and 5 bases had no gene match. The CDR3 is made up of 15 amino acids.

The chain has TRBV30 and TRBJ1-1, with D possibly being TRBD1 (6 bases). V lost 1 base and J lost 5, with 11 bases in between. The CDR3 runs to 13 residues. Germline loops: CDR1 GTSNPN, CDR2 SVGIG (reference sequence). CDR3 in amino acids: CAWSAWGRTEAFF. The CDR3 DNA sequence: TGTGCCTGGAGTGCTTGGGGGCGAACTGAAGCTTTCTTT.

The chain carries TRBV7-8 and TRBJ2-5; TRBD2 is a possible D gene (6 bases). This CDR3 comprises 15 residues. V shed 5 bases and J shed 3 bases, with 16 bases lying between them. Germline V CDR1 and CDR2: SGHVS, FQNEAQ. The CDR3 sequence is CASSPRTRLEETQYF. The CDR3 bases are TGTGCCAGCAGCCCCAGGACACGACTAGAAGAGACCCAGTACTTC. The variable domain in full, completed from reference TRBV7-8 and TRBJ2-5, reads GAGVSQSPRYKVAKRGQDVALRCDPISGHVSLFWYQQALGQGPEFLTYFQNEAQLDKSGLPSDRFFAERPEGSVSTLKIQRTQQEDSAVYLCASSPRTRLEETQYFGPGTRLLVL.

This clone came up a few times. The chain joins TRBV18 to TRBJ2-4; D might be TRBD1 (5 bases). Germline V gene sequence: CDR1 KGHSH, CDR2 LQKENI. This CDR3 has 16 amino acids. V lost 1 base, J lost 7 bases, and 17 bases lay in between. CDR3 sequence: CASSPRDDSSLNIQYF. In nucleotides, the CDR3 is TGTGCCAGCTCACCACGGGATGACAGTAGCCTTAACATTCAGTACTTC.

This clone was detected only a few times. This chain links TRBV7-2 with TRBJ2-2; D not certain. There are 13 residues in the CDR3. V gave up 2 bases and J gave up 5 bases, with 6 bases separating them. Germline CDR1 reads SGHTA; CDR2 reads FQGNSA. The CDR3 sequence is CASSLTRTGELFF. CDR3 DNA: TGTGCCAGCAGCTTAACGAGAACCGGGGAGCTGTTTTTT.

The table lists this clone with a few counts. The chain uses TRBV5-1 and TRBJ1-3; 12 nucleotides align to TRBD1. Per germline, CDR1 SGHRS and CDR2 YFSETQ. CDR3 length: 15 amino acids. With 0 bases clipped from V and 8 bases from J, the junction kept 3 bases outside the gene matches. The chain's CDR3 is CASSLGDRGRDTIYF. DNA for the CDR3: TGCGCCAGCAGCTTGGGGGACAGGGGGCGAGACACCATATATTTT. The full variable domain, completed using reference TRBV5-1 and TRBJ1-3, is KAGVTQTPRYLIKTRGQQVTLSCSPISGHRSVSWYQQTPGQGLQFLFEYFSETQRNKGNFPGRFSGRQFSNSRSEMNVSTLELGDSALYLCASSLGDRGRDTIYFGEGSWLTVV.

The chain joins TRBV5-4 to TRBJ2-5, with D possibly TRBD2 on 6 matching bases. The CDR3 totals 15 residues. Trimming shortened V by 0 bases and J by 2 bases, and 11 bases separated the two germline ends. CDR1 is SGHNT and CDR2 is YYREEE in the germline V gene (reference sequence). DNA of the CDR3: TGTGCCAGCAGCTTGGGCTGGCGGGGACAAGAGACCCAGTACTTC. Its translation: CASSLGWRGQETQYF.

There are a few counts of this clone. The V gene is TRBV27, the J gene TRBJ1-2; a weak D match, TRBD1 (5 bases). The germline V gene has CDR1 MNHEY and CDR2 SMNVEV (reference sequence). The CDR3 has 16 amino acids. Trimming took off 0 bases at V and 6 bases at J, with 17 bases between the two ends. The CDR3 nucleotides are TGTGCCAGCAGTTTATCGGACCCAGGCGCAGGGAATGGCTACACCTTC. This encodes CASSLSDPGAGNGYTF.

This chain links TRBV28 with TRBJ1-5; D is possibly TRBD1 (6 bases). V lost 8 bases, J lost 1 base, and 12 bases lay in between. The length of the CDR3 is 14 residues. CDR1 is MDHEN and CDR2 is SYDVKM in the germline V gene. DNA of the CDR3: TGTGCCAGCTATACGAGGGGGAGCAATCAGCCCCAGCATTTT. It codes for CASYTRGSNQPQHF.

The rearrangement joins TRBV4-2 to TRBJ2-1; 12 nucleotides line up with TRBD2. J lost 7 bases, V lost 0 bases, and 4 bases had no gene match. This CDR3 has 16 amino acids. Germline V gene lookup returns CDR1 LGHNA and CDR2 YNFKEQ. This CDR3 reads CASSQDRTSGVNEQFF. The CDR3 DNA reads TGTGCCAGCAGCCAAGATCGGACTAGCGGGGTAAATGAGCAGTTCTTC.

The chain has TRBV7-2 and TRBJ1-6, with unresolved D. V was clipped by 1 base and J by 10 bases, with 11 bases between them. The CDR3 totals 14 residues. Germline V CDR1 and CDR2: SGHTA, FQGNSA. CDR3 in amino acids: CASSLGQELSPLHF. The CDR3 DNA reads TGTGCCAGCAGCTTAGGACAAGAGCTGTCACCCCTCCACTTT.

This clone turned up a few times. V gene TRBV6-6 combines with J gene TRBJ1-2; 10 positions match TRBD1. CDR3 length equals 13 residues. Germline trimming cut 6 bases from V and 3 bases from J; bases unmatched to any gene: 1. Germline values: CDR1 MNHNY, CDR2 SVGAGI (reference sequence). The DNA for the CDR3 is TGTGCCAGCAGGACAGGGGGCGACTATGGCTACACCTTC. Its protein is CASRTGGDYGYTF.

This clone was observed a few times. The CDR3 bases are TGTGCCAGCAGCCCCCAAGTGGGGACAGGGAGGTATTTT. It yields the protein CASSPQVGTGRYF. The chain couples TRBV11-1 to TRBJ2-3; 9 bases line up with TRBD1. The CDR3 has 13 amino acids. The V segment lost 5 bases and the J segment 14 bases; nucleotides outside the gene matches: 11. Germline CDR1 is SGHAT and CDR2 is FQDESV (reference sequence).

The chain combines TRBV5-4 with TRBJ2-2, with 13 positions matching TRBD2. Per the germline V gene, CDR1 is SGHNT and CDR2 is YYREEE (reference sequence). V lost 0 bases and J lost 4; bases outside the gene matches: 12. CDR3 length: 20 amino acids. The CDR3 DNA sequence: TGTGCCAGCAGCTTGGTTAATTTCCGACTAGCGGGGGGAGGCACCGGGGAGCTGTTTTTT. This translates into CASSLVNFRLAGGGTGELFF.

This chain links TRBV19 with TRBJ1-2; TRBD1 aligns across 8 bases. V lost 5 bases and J lost 4; bases outside the gene matches: 9. Germline V gene lookup returns CDR1 LNHDA and CDR2 SQIVND (reference sequence). This CDR3 has 15 residues. Here the CDR3 reads CASSAPGQVLYGYTF. DNA for the CDR3: TGTGCCAGTAGTGCTCCGGGACAGGTACTCTATGGCTACACCTTC.

This clone has only a few counts. This chain connects TRBV6-6 to TRBJ2-7; 7 positions match TRBD2. This CDR3 is built from 16 residues. Germline CDR1 is MNHNY and CDR2 is SVGAGI (reference sequence). J lost 2 bases, V lost 0 bases, and 7 bases had no gene match. This chain's CDR3 is CASSYSQGGPTYEQYF. The CDR3 nucleotides read TGTGCCAGCAGTTACTCGCAGGGAGGGCCCACCTACGAGCAGTACTTC.

The chain uses TRBV19 and TRBJ2-1, with 7 bases identical to TRBD1. CDR1 and CDR2 (germline): LNHDA, SQIVND (reference sequence). The trim removed 4 bases at V and 3 bases at J, leaving 9 bases unmatched. This CDR3 comprises 16 residues. The CDR3 DNA reads as TGTGCCAGTAGTACACACGCACAGGGGTTCTACAATGAGCAGTTCTTC. Protein product: CASSTHAQGFYNEQFF.

This clone appeared a few times. V is TRBV25-1 and J is TRBJ2-5, with D tentatively TRBD1 (6 bases). This CDR3 has 14 amino acids. Trimming left V 3 bases short and J 4 bases short, with 12 bases between. In germline, CDR1 is MGHDK, CDR2 SYGVNS. DNA of the CDR3: TGTGCCAGCAGTGAGGCAGGGGACCCAGAGACCCAGTACTTC. It specifies CASSEAGDPETQYF.

The rearrangement joins TRBV7-9 to TRBJ2-3; 9 bases line up with TRBD2. The junction had 11 bases not matched to a gene; V was cut back by 5 bases and J by 5 bases. This CDR3 contains 16 residues. The germline gives CDR1 SEHNR, CDR2 FQNEAQ (reference sequence). For the CDR3, the DNA is TGTGCCAGCAGCGCCCGGACTAGCGTGAGTGGAGATACGCAGTATTTT. Its protein product is CASSARTSVSGDTQYF.

This clone has a count of ten or more. The chain is built from TRBV19 and TRBJ1-6; 9 bases agree with TRBD1. The CDR3 has 16 amino acids. Germline V lookup: CDR1 LNHDA, CDR2 SQIVND (reference sequence). Trimming at V came to 3 bases and at J to 6 bases, leaving 6 bases not matched to a gene. The CDR3 loop is CASSMTTTGGNSPLHF. DNA for the CDR3: TGTGCCAGTAGTATGACTACGACAGGGGGTAATTCACCCCTCCACTTT.

In its sample, this clone was seen a few times. The chain links TRBV19 to TRBJ1-1; D not certain. V was clipped by 10 bases and J by 1 base, with 13 bases between them. This CDR3 contains 13 residues. The V gene's germline CDR1 is LNHDA and CDR2 SQIVND (reference sequence). The CDR3 sequence is CATQGRGNTEAFF. The CDR3 bases are TGTGCCACCCAAGGTAGAGGGAACACTGAAGCTTTCTTT.

The chain is built from TRBV4-1 and TRBJ2-5; 7 bases align to TRBD1. The CDR3 has 16 residues. The J segment lost 5 bases and the V segment lost 4 bases, leaving 13 bases of the junction unmatched. Per germline, CDR1 MGHRA and CDR2 YSYEKL. The CDR3 protein is CASSPTLTGRVETQYF. The DNA for the CDR3 is TGCGCCAGCAGCCCAACCTTGACAGGGCGGGTCGAGACCCAGTACTTC.

This clone was seen more than once but under ten times. The chain has TRBV18 and TRBJ2-3, with TRBD2 matching over 10 bases. Looked up from germline, CDR1 is KGHSH and CDR2 is LQKENI. V lost 1 base to trimming and J lost 5 bases; unmatched junction nucleotides: 6. CDR3 length equals 16 residues. The CDR3 DNA sequence: TGTGCCAGCTCACCACGGACTAGCGGCTCGGGAGATACGCAGTATTTT. Protein product: CASSPRTSGSGDTQYF.

CDR3 residues: CASSLDQAGAGNTIYF. As DNA, the CDR3 is TGTGCCAGCAGCTTAGATCAGGCGGGAGCTGGAAACACCATATATTTT. The chain joins TRBV11-2 to TRBJ1-3; D is unresolved. There are 16 residues in the CDR3. Trimming took 0 bases from V and 2 from J, leaving 11 bases between them. Germline V CDR1 and CDR2: SGHAT, FQNNGV.

V and J are TRBV2 and TRBJ1-5, with D possibly TRBD1 on 6 matching bases. CDR1 is SNHLY and CDR2 is FYNNEI in the germline V gene. This CDR3 is built from 13 residues. V was shortened by 7 bases and J by 3 bases, with 10 bases between the two germline ends. The CDR3 reads CASTGTFNQPQHF. CDR3 nucleotides: TGTGCCAGCACCGGGACATTCAATCAGCCCCAGCATTTT.

Regarding this clone: Additional DNA sequences in this sample encode the identical CDR3. The chain uses TRBV18 and TRBJ2-5; D possibly corresponds to TRBD1 (6 bases). The CDR3 runs to 13 residues. With 3 bases removed from V and 2 bases from J, the gap between germline ends came to 7 bases. Germline V lookup: CDR1 KGHSH, CDR2 LQKENI. CDR3 bases: TGTGCCAGCTCACCCGGACAGCAAGAGACCCAGTACTTC. Its protein product is CASSPGQQETQYF. The variable domain in full, with the rest retrieved from reference TRBV18 and TRBJ2-5, is NAGVMQNPRHLVRRRGQEARLRCSPMKGHSHVYWYRQLPEEGLKFMVYLQKENIIDESGMPKERFSAEFPKEGPSILRIQQVVRGDSAAYFCASSPGQQETQYFGPGTRLLVL.

The rearrangement joins TRBV11-3 to TRBJ2-5; no firm D call. The CDR3 consists of 13 residues. V dropped 4 bases and J dropped 0 bases, with 6 bases sitting between them. Germline V gives CDR1 SGHNT, CDR2 YENEEA. CDR3 sequence reads: CASSSRNQETQYF. CDR3 DNA sequence: TGTGCCAGCAGCTCCAGGAACCAAGAGACCCAGTACTTC. The full variable domain, rest sourced from reference TRBV11-3 and TRBJ2-5, is EAGVVQSPRYKIIEKKQPVAFWCNPISGHNTLYWYLQNLGQGPELLIRYENEEAVDDSQLPKDRFSAERLKGVDSTLKIQPAELGDSAVYLCASSSRNQETQYFGPGTRLLVL.

This clone has a count of ten or more. The V and J genes are TRBV7-9 and TRBJ1-1; 7 nucleotides line up with TRBD1. The CDR3 is made up of 15 amino acids. Germline CDR1 and CDR2: SEHNR and FQNEAQ (reference sequence). The ends lost 5 bases at V and 4 bases at J; junction bases unmatched: 10. CDR3 nucleotide sequence: TGTGCCAGCAGCGTAGGAACAGGGGTTGGCACTGAAGCTTTCTTT. It translates to CASSVGTGVGTEAFF.